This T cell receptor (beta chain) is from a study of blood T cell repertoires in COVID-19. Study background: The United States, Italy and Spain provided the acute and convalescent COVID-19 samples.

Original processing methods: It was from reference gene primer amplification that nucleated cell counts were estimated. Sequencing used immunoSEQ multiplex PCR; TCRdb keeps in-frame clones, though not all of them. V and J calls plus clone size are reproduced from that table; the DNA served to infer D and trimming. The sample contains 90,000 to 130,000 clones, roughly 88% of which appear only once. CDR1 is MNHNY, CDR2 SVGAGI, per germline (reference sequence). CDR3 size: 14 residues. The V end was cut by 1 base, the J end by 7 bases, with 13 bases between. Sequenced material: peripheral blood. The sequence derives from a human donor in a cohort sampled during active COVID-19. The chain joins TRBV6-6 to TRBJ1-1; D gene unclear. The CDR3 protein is CASSYLGSSREAFF. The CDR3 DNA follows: TGTGCCAGCAGTTACTTGGGCAGCTCCCGTGAAGCTTTCTTT.